The T cell receptor beta chain under discussion was sequenced for a study of blood T cells in healthy people across ages. Study-wide context: Researchers report that template switching captured about one barcoded beta molecule per two T cells. Findings and limits, study-wide: Higher diversity and more naive CD4+ cells were features of long-lived donors, compared to aged donors. It was held that the diversity estimates obtained from one million T cells were underestimates.

For the second PCR, which ran for about 6 to 11 cycles, a sample-barcoded 5' primer and a J-beta primer mix were used. TCRdb reprocessed the 5' RACE reads via MiXCR and lists one record per CDR3 protein. Of around 850,000 distinct CDR3 sequences listed, around 36% are singletons. Only a few counts were recorded for this clonotype. The antigen remains undetermined. Donors ranged from roughly 6 to 95 years old and were healthy Caucasians in Russia. Trimming shortened V by 0 bases and J by 5 bases, and 8 bases separated the two germline ends. CDR3 length: 14 residues. Germline V gene lookup returns CDR1 MGHRA and CDR2 YSYEKL.

The origin of this receptor is a man aged 18 to 29 in good health. This rearrangement joins TRBV4-1 to TRBJ2-1; D gene unclear. The material sequenced was blood. CDR3 loop: CASSQDWADNEQFF. CDR3 in DNA: TGCGCCAGCAGCCAAGATTGGGCAGACAATGAGCAGTTCTTC.